Below, 2 T cell receptor beta chains from the same sample are listed, as sequenced in a study of cytomegalovirus exposure and HLA in healthy donors (dated by TCRdb to about 2017). Receptor amplification or capture employed the immunoSEQ multiplex PCR assay. For the multiplex PCR, a mixture combining 60 forward primers for TCR Vbeta segments and 13 reverse primers for TCR Jbeta segments was used. The table comes from immuneACCESS by way of TCRdb, which keeps in-frame sequences with V and J called. Part of the clones is missing from these tables; in studies checked, under half for an unresolved V gene and the rest for unknown reasons. This sample holds some 110,000 clones; more than 75% were observed only once. Approximately 3.9% of the sample comes from the top ten. Sequenced: PBMCs. These receptors were collected from a man between 40 and 49 years old in good health and CMV-seronegative.

V gene TRBV28 combines with J gene TRBJ1-6, with 9 bases fitting TRBD1. The ends lost 1 base at V and 1 base at J; junction bases unmatched: 8. CDR3 size: 19 residues. Germline lookup yields CDR1 MDHEN and CDR2 SYDVKM. DNA of the CDR3: TGTGCCAGCAGTTTATTAAGGGACAGGGATGAGTCCTATAATTCACCCCTCCACTTT. It translates to CASSLLRDRDESYNSPLHF.

This clone turned up a few times. The V gene is TRBV15, the J gene TRBJ2-6; 8 bases line up with TRBD1. The junction had 7 bases not matched to a gene; V was cut back by 3 bases and J by 9 bases. CDR1 is LNHNV and CDR2 is YYDKDF in the germline V gene (reference sequence). The CDR3 is made up of 15 amino acids. DNA of the CDR3: TGTGCCACCAGCAGCGATTCAGGGGGCGGCAACGTCCTGACTTTC. The encoded protein is CATSSDSGGGNVLTF.